Here is one T cell receptor beta chain with its context. These data belong to a study of blood T cell repertoires in COVID-19. With 5 bases removed from V and 4 bases from J, the gap between germline ends came to 9 bases. The CDR3 consists of 13 residues. The data were produced by immunoSEQ multiplex PCR, yet TCRdb's version contains in-frame clones alone and is incomplete. In the table there are around 83,000 clones, around 90% of which are singletons. This TCR was sampled from a man of 80 years or more with active or convalescent COVID-19. This chain connects TRBV12-3 or TRBV12-4 to TRBJ1-5; D unclear. Material: peripheral blood. CDR3 sequence (DNA): TGTGCCAGCAGTCCCAGTCTTAATCAGCCCCAGCATTTT. This encodes CASSPSLNQPQHF.